One and the same sample provided the 7 T cell receptor beta chains below, sequenced in a study of T cells in Graves' hyperthyroidism and ophthalmopathy. The source material, RNA transcripts, was used to amplify TCR beta CDR3 regions. First-round RT-PCR of the TCR CDR3 relied on the HTBI primer set. TCRdb re-derived calls from the multiplex PCR reads in MiXCR, one entry per CDR3 protein. Counted here are around 430,000 distinct CDR3 sequences, 15% occurring once; the ten biggest clones make up about 31%. The sequenced material came from blood. All receptors derive from a woman aged 25 to 45 with Graves' hyperthyroidism.

This chain connects TRBV29-1 to TRBJ1-5, with D unresolved. Trimming cost V 6 bases and J 11 bases, with 17 bases left between them. Germline assignment: CDR1 SQVTM and CDR2 ANQGSEA. The CDR3 is 12 amino acids. The CDR3 loop is CSVFLTDWTQHF. The CDR3 DNA reads as TGCAGCGTGTTCTTGACGGATTGGACCCAGCATTTT.

In its sample, this clonotype was seen many times. This sequence joins TRBV30 and TRBJ2-7; TRBD1 might be the D (6 bases). V lost 5 bases to trimming and J lost 2 bases, with 10 bases between them. Germline CDR1 and CDR2: GTSNPN and SVGIG (reference sequence). The CDR3 has 12 amino acids. In DNA form, the CDR3 reads TGTGCCTGGTCCCGGGACACCTACGAGCAGTACTTC. It specifies CAWSRDTYEQYF.

This clonotype came up a few times. The rearrangement joins TRBV12-3 or TRBV12-4 to TRBJ2-3; 9 bases map to TRBD1. This CDR3 has 14 amino acids. Trimming took 7 bases from V and 7 from J; bases not matched to a gene: 9. CDR3 amino acids: CASKLGTGRNTQYF. CDR3 bases: TGTGCCAGCAAATTGGGGACAGGGAGGAATACGCAGTATTTT.

This clonotype was seen repeatedly, ten times or more. The V and J genes are TRBV24-1 and TRBJ1-2, with unresolved D. Germline CDR1 KGHDR, CDR2 SFDVKD. This CDR3 has 13 amino acids. V was trimmed by 4 bases and J by 8 bases, leaving 13 bases between them. Here the CDR3 reads CATSERVMDGYTF. DNA for the CDR3: TGTGCCACCAGTGAAAGGGTTATGGACGGCTACACCTTC.

In this sample, this clonotype turned up a few times. This chain uses TRBV24-1 with TRBJ2-1; 8 positions agree with TRBD2. This CDR3 has 16 residues. The V segment lost 2 bases and the J segment 4 bases; nucleotides outside the gene matches: 6. Germline V gene data show CDR1 as KGHDR and CDR2 as SFDVKD. The CDR3 DNA reads as TGTGCCACCAGTGATTCAAGCGGGAGTCGATACAATGAGCAGTTCTTC. Translating it yields CATSDSSGSRYNEQFF.

The gene calls are TRBV19 and TRBJ2-1; the match to TRBD1 covers 7 bases. Germline CDR1 and CDR2: LNHDA and SQIVND (reference sequence). The CDR3 is 14 amino acids. V was pared by 5 bases and J by 4 bases, with 5 bases of the junction left unmatched. The CDR3 loop is CASSGNRGYNEQFF. The DNA for the CDR3 is TGTGCCAGTAGTGGTAACAGGGGATACAATGAGCAGTTCTTC.

This clonotype appeared a few times. The rearrangement links TRBV30 to TRBJ2-1, with TRBD2 as a possible D gene (5 bases). This CDR3 spans 12 amino acids. Looked up from germline, CDR1 is GTSNPN and CDR2 is SVGIG (reference sequence). V was shortened by 3 bases and J by 14 bases, with 17 bases between the two germline ends. CDR3 nucleotides: TGTGCCTGGAGCCCGACGGAGGCAACCAAGTTCTTC. It translates to CAWSPTEATKFF.